This T cell receptor (beta chain) was captured in a study of T cell changes during pregnancy in multiple sclerosis. The repertoire was sequenced with immunoSEQ multiplex PCR; TCRdb's copy has only in-frame clones and lacks some. The profile shows tens of thousands of clones, around 90% of them singletons. The germline CDR1 and CDR2 sequences are SGHNT and YYREEE (reference sequence). The ends lost 4 bases at V and 3 bases at J; junction bases unmatched: 4. The CDR3 is made up of 15 amino acids. The origin of this receptor is a female donor with multiple sclerosis, enrolled in a pregnancy study. J is TRBJ2-1 and V is TRBV5-4, with 10 bases fitting TRBD1. The input for sequencing was CD4+ T cells from peripheral blood mononuclear cells, taken in the second trimester of pregnancy. CDR3 in amino acids: CASSGGQGGYNEQFF. The CDR3 DNA sequence: TGTGCCAGCAGCGGCGGACAGGGGGGCTACAATGAGCAGTTCTTC. Based on the CDR3 plus reference TRBV5-4 and TRBJ2-1, the full variable domain is ETGVTQSPTHLIKTRGQQVTLRCSSQSGHNTVSWYQQALGQGPQFIFQYYREEENGRGNFPPRFSGLQFPNYSSELNVNALELDDSALYLCASSGGQGGYNEQFFGPGTRLTVL.